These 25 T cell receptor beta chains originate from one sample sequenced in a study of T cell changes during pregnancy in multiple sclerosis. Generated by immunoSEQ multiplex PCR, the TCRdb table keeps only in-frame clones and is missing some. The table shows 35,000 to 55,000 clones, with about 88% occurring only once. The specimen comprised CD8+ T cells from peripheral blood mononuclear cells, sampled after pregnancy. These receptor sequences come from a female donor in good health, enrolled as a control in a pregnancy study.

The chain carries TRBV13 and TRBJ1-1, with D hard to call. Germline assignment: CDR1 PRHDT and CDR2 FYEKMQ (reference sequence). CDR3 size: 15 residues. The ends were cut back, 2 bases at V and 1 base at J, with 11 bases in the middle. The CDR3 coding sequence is TGTGCCAGCAGCTTACGAGGGAGCGGGAACACTGAAGCTTTCTTT. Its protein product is CASSLRGSGNTEAFF.

The CDR3 sequence is CASSVIGTGVYYEQYF. The CDR3 DNA sequence: TGTGCCAGCAGTGTTATCGGGACAGGGGTTTACTACGAGCAGTACTTC. This chain links TRBV6-1 with TRBJ2-7; TRBD1 matches 10 bases. The CDR3 consists of 16 residues. Germline V gene sequence: CDR1 MNHNS, CDR2 SASEGT. The V segment lost 4 bases and the J segment 3 bases; nucleotides outside the gene matches: 9.

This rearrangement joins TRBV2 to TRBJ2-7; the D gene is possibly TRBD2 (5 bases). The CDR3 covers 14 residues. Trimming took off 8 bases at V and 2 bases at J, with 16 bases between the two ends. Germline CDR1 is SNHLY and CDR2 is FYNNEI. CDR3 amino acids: CASAPPAAPYEQYF. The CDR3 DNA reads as TGTGCCAGCGCCCCCCCAGCGGCCCCCTACGAGCAGTACTTC. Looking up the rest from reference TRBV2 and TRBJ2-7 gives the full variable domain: EPEVTQTPSHQVTQMGQEVILRCVPISNHLYFYWYRQILGQKVEFLVSFYNNEISEKSEIFDDQFSVERPDGSNFTLKIRSTKLEDSAMYFCASAPPAAPYEQYFGPGTRLTVT.

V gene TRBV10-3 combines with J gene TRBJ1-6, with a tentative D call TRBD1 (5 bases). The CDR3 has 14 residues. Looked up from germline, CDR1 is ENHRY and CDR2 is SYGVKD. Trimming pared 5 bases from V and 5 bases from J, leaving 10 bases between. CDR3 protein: CAISTGGNNSPLHF. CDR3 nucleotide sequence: TGTGCCATCAGTACAGGAGGGAATAATTCACCCCTCCACTTT.

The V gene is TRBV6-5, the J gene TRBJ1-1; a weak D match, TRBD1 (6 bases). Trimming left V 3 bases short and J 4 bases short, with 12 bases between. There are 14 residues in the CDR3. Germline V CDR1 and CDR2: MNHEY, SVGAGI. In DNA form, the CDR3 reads TGTGCCAGCAGTTATTCAGTCAGGGGCACTGAAGCTTTCTTT. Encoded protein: CASSYSVRGTEAFF.

Here the CDR3 DNA reads TGTGCCAGCAGCCCCGGGACAGGGGGGGGCCCCAAAGCTTTCTTT. It yields the protein CASSPGTGGGPKAFF. The chain is built from TRBV14 and TRBJ1-1; 11 nucleotides match TRBD1. The ends lost 4 bases at V and 9 bases at J; junction bases unmatched: 10. The CDR3 sequence is 15 residues long. Germline V CDR1 and CDR2: SGHDN, FVKESK.

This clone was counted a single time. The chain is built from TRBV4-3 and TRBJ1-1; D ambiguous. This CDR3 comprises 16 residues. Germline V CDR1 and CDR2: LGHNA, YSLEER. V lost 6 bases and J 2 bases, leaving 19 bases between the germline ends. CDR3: CASSNGPGSPNTEAFF. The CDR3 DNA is TGCGCCAGCAGTAATGGGCCAGGCAGCCCCAACACTGAAGCTTTCTTT.

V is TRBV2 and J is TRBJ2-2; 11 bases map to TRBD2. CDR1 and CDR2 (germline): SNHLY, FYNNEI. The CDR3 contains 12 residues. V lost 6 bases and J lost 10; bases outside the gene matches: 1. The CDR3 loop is CASRTSGKELFF. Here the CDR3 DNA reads TGTGCCAGCAGGACTAGCGGGAAGGAGCTGTTTTTT.

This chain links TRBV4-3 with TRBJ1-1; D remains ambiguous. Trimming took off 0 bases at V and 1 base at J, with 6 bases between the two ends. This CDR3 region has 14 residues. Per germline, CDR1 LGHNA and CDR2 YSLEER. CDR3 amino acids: CASSQDNGNTEAFF. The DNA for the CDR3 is TGCGCCAGCAGCCAAGATAACGGGAACACTGAAGCTTTCTTT.

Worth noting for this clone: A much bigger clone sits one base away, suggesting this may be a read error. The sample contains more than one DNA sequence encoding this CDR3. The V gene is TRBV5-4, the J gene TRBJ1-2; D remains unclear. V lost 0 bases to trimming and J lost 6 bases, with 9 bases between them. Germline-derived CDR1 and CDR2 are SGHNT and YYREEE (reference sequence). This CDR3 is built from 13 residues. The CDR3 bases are TGTGCCAGCAGCTTGGCAGGTATCGATGGCTACACCTTC. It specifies CASSLAGIDGYTF.

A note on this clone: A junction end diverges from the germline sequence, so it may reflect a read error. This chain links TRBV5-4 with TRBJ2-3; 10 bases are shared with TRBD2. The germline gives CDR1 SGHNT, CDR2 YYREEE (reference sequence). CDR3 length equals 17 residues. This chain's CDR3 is CASSQDRTSGHTDTQYF. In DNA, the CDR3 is TGCGCCAGCAGCCAAGATCGGACTAGCGGCCACACAGATACGCAGTATTTT.

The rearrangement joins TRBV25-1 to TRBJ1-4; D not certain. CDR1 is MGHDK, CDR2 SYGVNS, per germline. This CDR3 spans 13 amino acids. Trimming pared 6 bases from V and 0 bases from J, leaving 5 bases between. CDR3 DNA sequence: TGTGCCAGCAGACTCGCAACTAATGAAAAACTGTTTTTT. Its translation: CASRLATNEKLFF.

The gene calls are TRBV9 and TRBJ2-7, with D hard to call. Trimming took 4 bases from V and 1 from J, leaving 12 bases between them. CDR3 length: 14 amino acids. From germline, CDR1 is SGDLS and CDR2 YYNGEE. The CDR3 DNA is TGTGCCAGCAGCACGGTCCCGGTATCCTACGAGCAGTACTTC. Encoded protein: CASSTVPVSYEQYF.

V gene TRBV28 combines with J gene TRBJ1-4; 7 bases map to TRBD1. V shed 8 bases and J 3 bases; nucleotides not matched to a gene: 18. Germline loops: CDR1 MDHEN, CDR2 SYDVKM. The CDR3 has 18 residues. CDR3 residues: CASSWGRQGDWANEKLFF. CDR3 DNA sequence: TGTGCCAGCTCTTGGGGCCGACAGGGCGACTGGGCTAATGAAAAACTGTTTTTT.

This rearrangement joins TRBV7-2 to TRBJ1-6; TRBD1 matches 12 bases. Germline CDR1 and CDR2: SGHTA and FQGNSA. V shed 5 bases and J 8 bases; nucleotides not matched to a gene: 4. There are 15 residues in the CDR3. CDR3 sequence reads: CASSPGTGGDSPLHF. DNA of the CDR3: TGTGCCAGCAGCCCAGGGACAGGGGGCGATTCACCCCTCCACTTT.

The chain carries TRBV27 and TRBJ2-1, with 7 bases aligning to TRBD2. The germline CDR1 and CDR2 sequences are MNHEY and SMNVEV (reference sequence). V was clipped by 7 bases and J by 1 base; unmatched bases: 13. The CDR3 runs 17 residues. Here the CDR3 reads CASTGAGRVGSYNEQFF. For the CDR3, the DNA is TGTGCCAGCACCGGGGCAGGGAGGGTCGGGTCCTACAATGAGCAGTTCTTC.

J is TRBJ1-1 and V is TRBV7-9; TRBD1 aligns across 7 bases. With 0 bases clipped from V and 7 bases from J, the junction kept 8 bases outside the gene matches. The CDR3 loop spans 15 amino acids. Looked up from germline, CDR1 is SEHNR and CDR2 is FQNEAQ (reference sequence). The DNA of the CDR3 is TGTGCCAGCAGCTTAGCCCACTCGACAGGGATTGAAGCTTTCTTT. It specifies CASSLAHSTGIEAFF.

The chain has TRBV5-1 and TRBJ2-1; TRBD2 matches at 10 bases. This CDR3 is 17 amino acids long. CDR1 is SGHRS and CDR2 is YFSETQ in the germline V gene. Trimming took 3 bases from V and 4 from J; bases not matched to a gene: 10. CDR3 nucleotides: TGCGCCAGCAGCTGGAACCCTAGCGGGGGAGGATACAATGAGCAGTTCTTC. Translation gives CASSWNPSGGGYNEQFF.

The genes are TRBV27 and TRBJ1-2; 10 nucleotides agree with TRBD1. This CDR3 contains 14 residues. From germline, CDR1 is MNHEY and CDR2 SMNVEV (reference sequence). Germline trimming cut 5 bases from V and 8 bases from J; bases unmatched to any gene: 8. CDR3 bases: TGTGCCAGCAGTCCCGGGACAGGGGTTTGGGGCTACACCTTC. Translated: CASSPGTGVWGYTF.

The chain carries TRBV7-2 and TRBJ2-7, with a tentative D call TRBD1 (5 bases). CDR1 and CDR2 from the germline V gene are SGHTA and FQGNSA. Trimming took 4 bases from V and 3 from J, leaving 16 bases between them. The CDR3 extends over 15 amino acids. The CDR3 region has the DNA TGTGCCAGCAGCTCCACAGGTTTACTAAACTACGAGCAGTACTTC. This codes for CASSSTGLLNYEQYF.

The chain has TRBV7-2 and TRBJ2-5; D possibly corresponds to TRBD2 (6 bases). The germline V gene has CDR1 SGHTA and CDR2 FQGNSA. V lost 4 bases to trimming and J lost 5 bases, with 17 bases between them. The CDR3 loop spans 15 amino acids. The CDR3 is CASSSSPGARETQYF. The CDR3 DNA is TGTGCCAGCAGCTCGAGTCCGGGAGCCAGGGAGACCCAGTACTTC.

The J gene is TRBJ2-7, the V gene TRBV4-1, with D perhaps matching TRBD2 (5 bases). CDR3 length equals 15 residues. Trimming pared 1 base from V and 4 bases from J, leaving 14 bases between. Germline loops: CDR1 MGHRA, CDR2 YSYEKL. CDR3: CASSQGSFGNYEQYF. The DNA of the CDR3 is TGCGCCAGCAGCCAAGGGTCCTTCGGGAATTACGAGCAGTACTTC.

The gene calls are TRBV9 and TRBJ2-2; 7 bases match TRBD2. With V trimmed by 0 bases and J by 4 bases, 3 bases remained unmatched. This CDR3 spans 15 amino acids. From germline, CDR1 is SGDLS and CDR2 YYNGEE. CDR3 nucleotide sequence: TGTGCCAGCAGCGTAGGTCGGGGGGTCACCGGGGAGCTGTTTTTT. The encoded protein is CASSVGRGVTGELFF.

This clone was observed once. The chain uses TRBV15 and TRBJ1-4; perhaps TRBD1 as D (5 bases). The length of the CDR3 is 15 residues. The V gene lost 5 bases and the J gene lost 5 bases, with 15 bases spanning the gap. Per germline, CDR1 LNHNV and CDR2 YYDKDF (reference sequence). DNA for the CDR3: TGTGCCACCAGCTCTGCGGGGGATAGGAATGAAAAACTGTTTTTT. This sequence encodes CATSSAGDRNEKLFF.

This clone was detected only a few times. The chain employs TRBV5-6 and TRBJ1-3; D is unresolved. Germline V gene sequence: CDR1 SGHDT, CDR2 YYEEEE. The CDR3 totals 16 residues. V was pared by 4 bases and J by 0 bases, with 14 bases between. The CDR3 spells CASSEGTVSSGNTIYF. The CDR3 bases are TGTGCCAGCAGCGAGGGAACGGTGAGCTCTGGAAACACCATATATTTT.